The T cell receptor beta chain under discussion was sequenced for a study of T cells in Graves' hyperthyroidism and ophthalmopathy. Study-level results: Model-based prediction identified ophthalmopathy a median 6.5 months prior to its onset. Ophthalmopathy cases were set apart from stable hyperthyroidism by a 13 V-J model.

Comment on this clonotype: The antigen remains unidentified.

Germline V gene lookup returns CDR1 DFQATT and CDR2 SNEGSKA (reference sequence). The CDR3 is made up of 10 amino acids. Trimming shortened V by 6 bases and J by 5 bases, and 7 bases separated the two germline ends. Using RNA transcripts as the source, TCR beta CDR3 regions were amplified. HTBI primers were the set used in a first-round RT-PCR of the TCR CDR3. TCRdb processed the multiplex PCR reads anew with MiXCR; each CDR3 protein has one entry. The profile shows about 590,000 distinct CDR3 sequences, around 14% of them singletons. Uncontrolled infection, other autoimmune disease, pregnancy or lactation led to exclusion. The source of the PBMCs was more than 9.5 ml of fresh peripheral blood.

This chain connects TRBV20-1 to TRBJ2-5; D gene unclear. The TCR comes from a woman aged 18-29 years with Graves' ophthalmopathy. The specimen sequenced was blood. The CDR3 DNA reads as TGCAGTGCCTGGTTTGAGACCCAGTACTTC. Translated: CSAWFETQYF.